This entry lists 10 T cell receptor beta chains sequenced from one sample in a study of cytomegalovirus exposure and HLA in healthy donors (dated 2017 in TCRdb). Library preparation was by the immunoSEQ multiplex PCR assay. A mixture of 60 forward primers for TCR Vbeta segments and 13 reverse primers for TCR Jbeta segments was used in the multiplex PCR. TCRdb re-hosts the immuneACCESS table, in-frame sequences only. Its copies lack some clones; in the studies checked, an unresolved V gene accounts for under half of them, and the cause for the rest is not known. This sample is represented by more than 85,000 clones; over 60% of them were singletons. Jointly, the top ten make up about an eighth of the sample. Sequencing was carried out using PBMCs. These TCRs come from a man aged 30-40 years in good health and CMV-seropositive.

J is TRBJ2-7 and V is TRBV7-2; no reliable D call. CDR3 length equals 13 residues. Germline assignment: CDR1 SGHTA and CDR2 FQGNSA. The ends were cut back, 5 bases at V and 4 bases at J, with 12 bases in the middle. This CDR3 is CASSPSSGYEQYF. The DNA of the CDR3 is TGTGCCAGCAGCCCCTCGTCCGGGTACGAGCAGTACTTC.

This sequence joins TRBV2 and TRBJ2-7, with 9 positions matching TRBD2. The V segment lost 4 bases and the J segment 3 bases; nucleotides outside the gene matches: 7. The germline CDR1 and CDR2 sequences are SNHLY and FYNNEI. This CDR3 spans 15 amino acids. The CDR3 protein is CASSVSLAGYYEQYF. CDR3 nucleotides: TGTGCCAGCAGTGTTTCGCTAGCGGGGTACTACGAGCAGTACTTC.

The chain has TRBV18 and TRBJ2-5; 11 bases fit TRBD1. The V gene's germline CDR1 is KGHSH and CDR2 LQKENI. The V and J ends lost 5 bases and 4 bases, in that order; junction bases with no gene match: 3. The CDR3 runs 14 residues. CDR3 sequence reads: CASSGQGALETQYF. The CDR3 nucleotides are TGTGCCAGCTCAGGACAGGGGGCTTTAGAGACCCAGTACTTC.

The gene calls are TRBV5-1 and TRBJ2-5, with TRBD2 matching 8 bases. This CDR3 has 15 amino acids. V lost 4 bases, J lost 2 bases, and 7 bases stayed unmatched. Germline loops: CDR1 SGHRS, CDR2 YFSETQ. The CDR3 loop is CASSPGPGGQETQYF. The CDR3 nucleotides are TGCGCCAGCAGCCCGGGACCGGGGGGGCAAGAGACCCAGTACTTC.

As for this clone: The final CDR3 position lacks the conserved phenylalanine or tryptophan, pointing to a likely read error. The chain links TRBV7-2 to TRBJ2-7, with 11 bases fitting TRBD2. V was pared by 1 base and J by 3 bases, with 2 bases of the junction left unmatched. The CDR3 is 15 amino acids. Germline CDR1 reads SGHTA; CDR2 reads FQGNSA. Written as DNA, the CDR3 is TGTGCCAGCAGCTTAGTAGCGGGGGGGAACTACGAGCAGTACCTC. Its protein product is CASSLVAGGNYEQYL.

This clone was seen a few times. This rearrangement joins TRBV2 to TRBJ2-7; D may be TRBD2 (5 bases). The germline gives CDR1 SNHLY, CDR2 FYNNEI. V lost 1 base, J lost 1 base, and 14 bases lay in between. The CDR3 covers 16 residues. The CDR3 reads CASSEGPGWGSYEQYF. The CDR3, as DNA: TGTGCCAGCAGTGAAGGTCCGGGATGGGGTTCCTACGAGCAGTACTTC. The full variable domain, completed using reference TRBV2 and TRBJ2-7, is EPEVTQTPSHQVTQMGQEVILRCVPISNHLYFYWYRQILGQKVEFLVSFYNNEISEKSEIFDDQFSVERPDGSNFTLKIRSTKLEDSAMYFCASSEGPGWGSYEQYFGPGTRLTVT.

The CDR3 protein is CASSPRADTDQPQHF. CDR3 nucleotides: TGCGCCAGCAGCCCTCGGGCGGACACGGATCAGCCCCAGCATTTT. The chain links TRBV4-1 to TRBJ1-5, with D perhaps TRBD1 (5 bases). CDR3 size: 15 residues. V lost 4 bases and J 5 bases, leaving 15 bases between the germline ends. CDR1 is MGHRA and CDR2 is YSYEKL in the germline V gene.

The chain carries TRBV28 and TRBJ2-5; 11 positions agree with TRBD2. The DNA matches TRBJ2-7 better at its end, which makes the J call doubtful. Germline V CDR1 and CDR2: MDHEN, SYDVKM. The CDR3 is 15 amino acids. DNA of the CDR3: TGTGCCAGCAGATTAGCGGGGGGGCCGCTCTACGAGCAGTACTTC. Translation: CASRLAGGPLYEQYF.

The rearrangement links TRBV28 to TRBJ2-7; 9 nucleotides match TRBD2. Trimming cost V 11 bases and J 1 base; bases outside gene matches: 9. Looked up from germline, CDR1 is MDHEN and CDR2 is SYDVKM. This CDR3 contains 14 residues. CDR3 nucleotides: TGTGCCTCAAGCGCGGGGGGGGCATCCTACGAGCAGTACTTC. Protein sequence: CASSAGGASYEQYF. The variable domain in full, completed from reference TRBV28 and TRBJ2-7, reads DVKVTQSSRYLVKRTGEKVFLECVQDMDHENMFWYRQDPGLGLRLIYFSYDVKMKEKGDIPEGYSVSREKKERFSLILESASTNQTSMYLCASSAGGASYEQYFGPGTRLTVT.

The J gene is TRBJ2-7, the V gene TRBV19; 7 nucleotides align to TRBD1. Germline assignment: CDR1 LNHDA and CDR2 SQIVND (reference sequence). V was pared by 5 bases and J by 3 bases, with 4 bases of the junction left unmatched. The CDR3 covers 13 residues. CDR3 nucleotides: TGTGCCAGTAGTCCGGGACAGTACTACGAGCAGTACTTC. Its translation is CASSPGQYYEQYF.